The 23 T cell receptor beta chains in this list originate from one sample, sequenced in a study of blood T cell repertoires in COVID-19 (dated by TCRdb to between 2020 and 2021). Library method: the immunoSEQ multiplex PCR assay. The clones in this table, taken by TCRdb from immuneACCESS, are in-frame only. Not every clone is retained; where verified, under half of the shortfall comes from an unresolved V gene, and the cause of the rest is unknown. Across this sample there are about 36,000 clones, with approximately 90% seen only once. Of the sample, more than 4% falls within the top ten clones. Source material: peripheral blood. The receptors were sampled from a human donor in a cohort sampled during active COVID-19.

This clone was picked up one time. This chain joins TRBV5-5 and TRBJ1-2, with TRBD1 matching over 9 bases. CDR3 length equals 14 residues. V was pared by 0 bases and J by 4 bases, with 1 base of the junction left unmatched. Germline V CDR1 and CDR2: SGHKS, YYEKEE (reference sequence). CDR3 sequence (DNA): TGTGCCAGCAGCTTGGGGGGACAGGGCTATGGCTACACCTTC. Amino acids: CASSLGGQGYGYTF.

This clone was seen just once. CDR3: CASARDVGSGANVLTF. CDR3 sequence (DNA): TGCGCCAGCGCGCGGGATGTGGGCTCTGGGGCCAACGTCCTGACTTTC. The V gene is TRBV5-1, the J gene TRBJ2-6; TRBD2 is a possible D gene (6 bases). Trimming removed 7 bases from V and 0 bases from J, with 14 bases in between. Germline CDR1 is SGHRS and CDR2 is YFSETQ. CDR3 length: 16 amino acids.

This clone was counted between two and nine times. This chain joins TRBV7-9 and TRBJ2-3; tentatively, D is TRBD2 (5 bases). Per germline, CDR1 SEHNR and CDR2 FQNEAQ (reference sequence). Deletions cut 9 bases from V and 3 bases from J, with 16 bases between. CDR3 size: 14 residues. CDR3 amino acids: CASIGVTGTDTQYF. CDR3 nucleotides: TGTGCCAGTATAGGTGTTACGGGAACAGATACGCAGTATTTT.

The rearrangement uses TRBV15 and TRBJ2-1, with D possibly matching TRBD2 (5 bases). Germline-derived CDR1 and CDR2 are LNHNV and YYDKDF (reference sequence). The length of the CDR3 is 13 residues. Deletions cut 2 bases from V and 9 bases from J, with 11 bases between. The CDR3 loop reads CATSRSTSAEQFF. CDR3 coding DNA: TGTGCCACCAGCAGAAGTACTAGTGCTGAGCAGTTCTTC. Full variable domain (outside the CDR3, taken from reference TRBV15 and TRBJ2-1): DAMVIQNPRYQVTQFGKPVTLSCSQTLNHNVMYWYQQKSSQAPKLLFHYYDKDFNNEADTPDNFQSRRPNTSFCFLDIRSPGLGDTAMYLCATSRSTSAEQFFGPGTRLTVL.

This clone was detected only once. The chain has TRBV27 and TRBJ2-3; 13 nucleotides align to TRBD2. The CDR3 covers 19 residues. Germline trimming cut 5 bases from V and 6 bases from J; bases unmatched to any gene: 17. The germline CDR1 and CDR2 sequences are MNHEY and SMNVEV (reference sequence). CDR3 sequence reads: CASSPLRLAGGSGSDTQYF. CDR3 nucleotides: TGTGCCAGCAGTCCACTCCGACTAGCGGGAGGCTCCGGTTCTGATACGCAGTATTTT.

The V call is TRBV5-6, the J call TRBJ2-2, with TRBD1 matching over 8 bases. Germline V gene lookup returns CDR1 SGHDT and CDR2 YYEEEE. With 4 bases clipped from V and 4 bases from J, the junction kept 3 bases outside the gene matches. The CDR3 is made up of 14 amino acids. CDR3 protein: CASSLDRGTGELFF. The CDR3, as DNA: TGTGCCAGCAGCCTCGACAGGGGCACCGGGGAGCTGTTTTTT.

There are a few counts of this clone. The rearrangement joins TRBV7-2 to TRBJ2-1; possibly TRBD2 for D (5 bases). The CDR3 runs to 16 residues. Trimming shortened V by 6 bases and J by 5 bases, and 20 bases separated the two germline ends. In germline, CDR1 is SGHTA, CDR2 FQGNSA. CDR3 DNA sequence: TGTGCCAGCAGGCCCCCGCGGTGGGAGCCAAACAATGAGCAGTTCTTC. This gives the protein CASRPPRWEPNNEQFF.

This clone was counted once. V gene TRBV27 combines with J gene TRBJ2-7, with 8 nucleotides matching TRBD2. Looked up from germline, CDR1 is MNHEY and CDR2 is SMNVEV (reference sequence). This CDR3 region has 13 residues. V lost 8 bases, J lost 2 bases, and 5 bases stayed unmatched. The DNA for the CDR3 is TGTGCCAGCTCCAGCGGGAGAGCCTACGAGCAGTACTTC. It translates to CASSSGRAYEQYF.

The table lists this clone with a count of one. This chain links TRBV27 with TRBJ1-2; maybe TRBD1 (6 bases). V was clipped by 2 bases and J by 4 bases, with 14 bases between them. Germline loops: CDR1 MNHEY, CDR2 SMNVEV (reference sequence). The CDR3 totals 15 residues. CDR3 in DNA: TGTGCCAGCAGTTTAAGCGGGGGCGCATTCTATGGCTACACCTTC. Amino acid sequence: CASSLSGGAFYGYTF.

The rearrangement joins TRBV5-1 to TRBJ2-7; the match to TRBD2 covers 10 bases. The junction had 6 bases not matched to a gene; V was cut back by 6 bases and J by 6 bases. Germline loops: CDR1 SGHRS, CDR2 YFSETQ. The CDR3 is made up of 13 amino acids. This CDR3 reads CASNPAGGSEQYF. CDR3 DNA sequence: TGCGCCAGCAACCCAGCGGGAGGGAGCGAGCAGTACTTC.

The chain links TRBV24-1 to TRBJ2-5; 14 nucleotides agree with TRBD2. The germline gives CDR1 KGHDR, CDR2 SFDVKD. The CDR3 extends over 15 amino acids. V was clipped by 9 bases and J by 2 bases; unmatched bases: 4. CDR3 loop: CATGRTSGGQETQYF. The CDR3 region has the DNA TGTGCCACCGGCCGGACTAGCGGGGGGCAAGAGACCCAGTACTTC.

The J gene is TRBJ2-4, the V gene TRBV11-2; TRBD2 might be the D (6 bases). The V end lost 3 bases, the J end lost 6 bases, and 12 bases lay between the germline ends. The CDR3 spans 14 residues. Germline CDR1 reads SGHAT; CDR2 reads FQNNGV. CDR3 amino acids: CASSFGGGGNIQYF. CDR3 nucleotides: TGTGCCAGCAGCTTCGGGGGAGGTGGAAACATTCAGTACTTC.

The chain is built from TRBV18 and TRBJ2-6, with TRBD1 matching 12 bases. Germline V CDR1 and CDR2: KGHSH, LQKENI. The ends lost 6 bases at V and 3 bases at J; junction bases unmatched: 9. CDR3 length: 18 amino acids. The CDR3 bases are TGTGCCAGCTCGTCCGGGACAGGGGGCTCCATTGGGGCCAACGTCCTGACTTTC. This translates into CASSSGTGGSIGANVLTF.

This clone was seen once. The chain joins TRBV2 to TRBJ2-7, with 11 bases lining up with TRBD1. Trimming took 6 bases from V and 3 from J; bases not matched to a gene: 7. The CDR3 covers 15 residues. From germline, CDR1 is SNHLY and CDR2 FYNNEI. DNA of the CDR3: TGTGCCAGCAGGGAGGACAGGGGGCCCAACTACGAGCAGTACTTC. It encodes CASREDRGPNYEQYF. Filled out from reference TRBV2 and TRBJ2-7, the complete variable domain reads EPEVTQTPSHQVTQMGQEVILRCVPISNHLYFYWYRQILGQKVEFLVSFYNNEISEKSEIFDDQFSVERPDGSNFTLKIRSTKLEDSAMYFCASREDRGPNYEQYFGPGTRLTVT.

The CDR3 here is CASSTTGRNQPQHF. The DNA of the CDR3 is TGTGCCAGTAGCACGACAGGACGCAATCAGCCCCAGCATTTT. This sequence joins TRBV19 and TRBJ1-5, with D maybe TRBD1 (6 bases). The germline V gene encodes CDR1 LNHDA and CDR2 SQIVND (reference sequence). CDR3 size: 14 residues. Trimming cost V 6 bases and J 2 bases, with 11 bases left between them.

The chain employs TRBV5-4 and TRBJ1-2, with D possibly matching TRBD1 (6 bases). Trimming removed 4 bases from V and 3 bases from J, with 13 bases in between. The CDR3 has 14 amino acids. From germline, CDR1 is SGHNT and CDR2 YYREEE (reference sequence). The CDR3 DNA reads TGTGCCAGCAGCGCCAAACAGGGTGACTATGGCTACACCTTC. This codes for CASSAKQGDYGYTF.

The chain links TRBV24-1 to TRBJ1-1; tentative D call: TRBD1 (6 bases). V was trimmed by 3 bases and J by 10 bases, leaving 17 bases between them. CDR1 and CDR2 from the germline V gene are KGHDR and SFDVKD. The CDR3 consists of 14 residues. The CDR3 DNA reads as TGTGCCACCAGTGATCTTGGCCGGGGCAGGGGAGCTTTCTTT. Amino acids: CATSDLGRGRGAFF.

The chain carries TRBV14 and TRBJ2-6, with a possible D match to TRBD2 (6 bases). The CDR3 totals 16 residues. The germline V gene has CDR1 SGHDN and CDR2 FVKESK. V lost 4 bases and J 0 bases, leaving 10 bases between the germline ends. CDR3 sequence (DNA): TGTGCCAGCAGCCCCGGAGGGTACTCTGGGGCCAACGTCCTGACTTTC. Protein: CASSPGGYSGANVLTF.

The J gene is TRBJ2-7, the V gene TRBV7-2, with 7 bases identical to TRBD2. The CDR3 covers 15 residues. Trimming removed 5 bases from V and 2 bases from J; junction bases left unmatched: 9. Germline lookup yields CDR1 SGHTA and CDR2 FQGNSA. For the CDR3, the DNA is TGTGCCAGCAGCCCCGGACCGGGAGGCCCCTACGAGCAGTACTTC. It is translated as CASSPGPGGPYEQYF.

This sequence joins TRBV2 and TRBJ2-5; 10 nucleotides agree with TRBD2. Trimming removed 5 bases from V and 5 bases from J; junction bases left unmatched: 8. The CDR3 is 15 amino acids. CDR1 and CDR2 (germline): SNHLY, FYNNEI. The CDR3 DNA reads as TGTGCCAGCAGTAGGACTAGCGGCTTGGAGGAGACCCAGTACTTC. It is translated as CASSRTSGLEETQYF.

The chain combines TRBV7-9 with TRBJ2-3; 12 nucleotides agree with TRBD2. The trim removed 7 bases at V and 0 bases at J, leaving 11 bases unmatched. Germline V gene data show CDR1 as SEHNR and CDR2 as FQNEAQ (reference sequence). The CDR3 runs to 18 residues. CDR3 sequence (DNA): TGTGCCAGCACCCTACTAGCGGGAGGCCGAACTAGCACAGATACGCAGTATTTT. Translation: CASTLLAGGRTSTDTQYF. Drawing the rest from reference TRBV7-9 and TRBJ2-3, the complete variable domain is DTGVSQNPRHKITKRGQNVTFRCDPISEHNRLYWYRQTLGQGPEFLTYFQNEAQLEKSRLLSDRFSAERPKGSFSTLEIQRTEQGDSAMYLCASTLLAGGRTSTDTQYFGPGTRLTVL.

The V gene is TRBV25-1, the J gene TRBJ2-2, with 7 bases fitting TRBD1. The CDR3 sequence is 16 residues long. V lost 8 bases to trimming and J lost 4 bases; unmatched junction nucleotides: 13. Germline V CDR1 and CDR2: MGHDK, SYGVNS. The CDR3 loop is CASSKGAGMGTGELFF. The CDR3 DNA follows: TGTGCCAGCTCGAAGGGGGCAGGGATGGGCACCGGGGAGCTGTTTTTT.

The gene calls are TRBV7-3 and TRBJ2-3; a possible D gene is TRBD2 (6 bases). The CDR3 totals 13 residues. V lost 5 bases to trimming and J lost 8 bases, with 14 bases between them. The germline CDR1 and CDR2 sequences are SGHTA and FQGTGA. This chain's CDR3 is CASSVRGSGTQYF. CDR3 DNA sequence: TGTGCCAGCAGCGTACGGGGGTCAGGTACGCAGTATTTT.